This TCR beta chain stems from a study of T cells after yellow fever vaccination (dated by TCRdb to between 2018 and 2020). Some background on the complete study: Libraries from fractions with low cell numbers were prepared with the SMART-Seq v4 Ultra Low Input RNA kit. Two healthy male donors, one aged 18 to 30 and one aged 30 to 39 years, were included in the cohort. Bulk PBMC replicates and cell subsets were isolated from blood drawn at multiple timepoints before and after both primary and secondary immunization. To follow T-cell clones before and after primary and booster YFV17D yellow fever vaccination, bulk TCR alpha and beta repertoires were sequenced over time.

Findings and caveats that apply to the study as a whole: Most clones expanded after primary vaccination were re-detected after the booster (about 95% of CD4 and more than 70% of CD8), suggesting broad memory maintenance. Because the study included only a couple of donors, the extent to which the findings can be generalized is limited. FACS-sorted repertoires could contain abundant contaminating clonotypes from the bulk population, so computational filtering was required. Compared with the primary T-cell response, the secondary T-cell response was faster but weaker, reaching its peak on day 5 rather than on day 15. A small fraction of clonotypes appeared in both the CD4 and CD8 compartments, likely as a result of convergent recombination.

As to this clonotype: Base qualities are not provided; no much larger clone lies one nucleotide away.

The sample's treatment or condition label, decoded: live attenuated yellow fever vaccine strain. A standard Ficoll-Paque protocol was used to isolate PBMCs from peripheral blood. Epitope-specific CD8 T cells were sorted using a dextramer loaded with the yellow fever NS4B epitope peptide, with anti-CD3 and anti-CD8 staining. TriZol was used to extract RNA from bulk PBMCs, CD4 and CD8 fractions, and dextramer-positive and dextramer-negative fractions. TCR cDNA was made using 5'RACE template switching, a step that added a universal primer site and unique molecular identifiers. Priming for cDNA synthesis came from both the TCR alpha and TCR beta constant segments. Two PCR steps were used to amplify libraries, with sample barcodes and sequencing adapters being added in the second step. Sequencing of libraries was done on Illumina HiSeq 2500 (2x100 bp) or NovaSeq (2x150 bp). Per the authors' processing: MIGEC was used to demultiplex reads and collapse the reads into UMI consensus sequences, and MiXCR was used for V(D)J alignment. Vaccine-responding clonotypes were defined with edgeR using replicate PBMC samples, requiring FDR below 0.01 and a log2 fold change above 5 up to day 15. Each bulk clonotype received a CD4 or CD8 identity based on whether the sequenced CD4 or CD8 repertoire contained that clonotype at higher abundance. Clonotypes enriched at least 10-fold in dextramer-positive versus dextramer-negative fractions were classed as NS4B-specific, and CD4-biased clonotypes were left out. In-frame beta chains were kept once TCRdb had trimmed the public reads at Q25 with fastp and called clones with MiXCR. Rows are unified per CDR3 protein, each entry keeping the most common DNA and genes. The V and J calls come from TCRdb's annotation, not from the publication. The sample table records about 85,000 distinct CDR3 sequences; 10% to 15% of these occur just once. Clones ranked in the top ten supply roughly 24% of the sample.

V ends up 1 base short and J 8 bases short, with an unmatched junction base count of 13. From the cysteine up to the phenylalanine, the CDR3 has a length of 17 residues. The read is trimmed to its CDR3 DNA, 51 bases read in frame from base 1. In the germline V gene, CDR1 corresponds to LGHNA and CDR2 to YSLEER. This TCR derives from a man between 18 and 35 years old who received the YFV17D yellow fever vaccine. The chain uses TRBV4-3 and TRBJ2-1, with TRBD2 matching 8 junction bases. Sample: CD8+ T cells not binding an NS4B(214-222) dextramer, sorted from PBMCs, taken about 21 days after the first yellow fever vaccination. Per the publication, the cell subset or site label means: NS4B epitope dextramer-negative CD8 T cells. Here the CDR3 is given as CASSQGTTGLVLDEQFF. The DNA sequence is TGCGCCAGCAGCCAAGGTACAACGGGACTAGTCCTGGATGAGCAGTTCTTC.